This TCR beta chain was observed in a study of blood T cell repertoires in COVID-19. Looking at the study overall: Sources were T cells, B-cell-depleted T cells, or PBMCs; the material itself was cDNA or gDNA.

This clone was picked up one time. This CDR3 has 17 residues. Germline CDR1 SGHAT, CDR2 FQNNGV. V gave up 1 base and J gave up 4 bases; unmatched junction bases: 8. What the recovered Cohort 3 donors had was two negative PCRs, clearance, or symptom resolution. Original methodology: Cell counts per sample came from amplifying reference gene primers. TCRdb's table, derived via immunoSEQ multiplex PCR, lists solely in-frame clones and lacks some. V and J calls and clone size are given by that table; D and trimming were obtained from the DNA. The table lists 320,000 or so clones, roughly 87% of them singletons.

The V gene is TRBV11-2, the J gene TRBJ1-1, with 11 bases fitting TRBD1. The TCR originated in a woman aged 30 to 39 who had recovered from COVID-19. The source material was PBMCs or T cells enriched from blood (not recorded which). The CDR3 DNA reads as TGTGCCAGCAGCTTAGGCCGGACAGGGGGCATCTTCACTGAAGCTTTCTTT. Protein product: CASSLGRTGGIFTEAFF.